Given below is one T cell receptor (beta chain) in context. The sample is drawn from a study of blood T cell repertoires in COVID-19. Germline CDR1 and CDR2: SGHTA and FQGNSA. CDR3 length: 13 amino acids. Trimming took 0 bases from V and 12 from J; bases not matched to a gene: 4. In the authors' methods: It was from reference gene primer amplification that nucleated cell counts were estimated. Libraries were prepared by immunoSEQ multiplex PCR; TCRdb keeps only in-frame clonotypes and omits some of them. V and J calls and clone size are copied from that table; D and trimming were computed from the DNA. The sample lists 300,000 to 350,000 clones; around 91% were seen once.

Sequenced material: peripheral blood. The chain employs TRBV7-2 and TRBJ2-1; TRBD1 agrees at 8 bases. The source of this sequence is a woman between 18 and 30 years old who had recovered from COVID-19. The CDR3 DNA reads TGTGCCAGCAGCTTAGCGACGCAGGGGGCGCAGTTCTTC. Translation: CASSLATQGAQFF. The full variable domain, rest sourced from reference TRBV7-2 and TRBJ2-1, is GAGVSQSPSNKVTEKGKDVELRCDPISGHTALYWYRQSLGQGLEFLIYFQGNSAPDKSGLPSDRFSAERTGGSVSTLTIQRTQQEDSAVYLCASSLATQGAQFFGPGTRLTVL.